Following are 2 T cell receptor beta chains from one sample sequenced in a study of blood T cells in healthy people across ages. It was with a sample-barcoded 5' primer and a J-beta primer mix that a second PCR of roughly 7 to 12 cycles was run. TCRdb re-analysed the 5' RACE reads in MiXCR, keeping a single row per CDR3 protein. The sample lists roughly 1,300,000 distinct CDR3 sequences, approximately 59% seen once, with roughly 7% in the top ten. The source material was blood. The receptors here all came from a man between 18 and 35 years old in good health.

This clonotype was counted between two and nine times. The chain links TRBV7-2 to TRBJ1-2; D uncertain. CDR1 and CDR2 (germline): SGHTA, FQGNSA. Deletions cut 2 bases from V and 3 bases from J, with 13 bases between. This CDR3 has 15 amino acids. The CDR3 nucleotides are TGTGCCAGCAGCTTAATCTGGGGTATTGACTATGGCTACACCTTC. Its protein product is CASSLIWGIDYGYTF. The full variable domain, completed using reference TRBV7-2 and TRBJ1-2, is GAGVSQSPSNKVTEKGKDVELRCDPISGHTALYWYRQSLGQGLEFLIYFQGNSAPDKSGLPSDRFSAERTGGSVSTLTIQRTQQEDSAVYLCASSLIWGIDYGYTFGSGTRLTVV.

The chain combines TRBV7-9 with TRBJ2-3; D not resolved. Per germline, CDR1 SEHNR and CDR2 FQNEAQ (reference sequence). With 6 bases removed from V and 2 bases from J, the gap between germline ends came to 9 bases. The CDR3 loop spans 13 amino acids. The CDR3 DNA reads TGTGCCAGCAGTTCCGGCCACACAGATACGCAGTATTTT. Protein product: CASSSGHTDTQYF.